A single sample gave rise to the 25 T cell receptor beta chains below, sequenced in a study of OX40 agonist ivuxolimab in advanced cancers. Clones were sequenced by immunoSEQ multiplex PCR, and TCRdb holds only the in-frame ones, with some missing. The sample holds 50,000 or so clones, more than 85% seen once. The source material was CD4+ or CD8+ T cells sorted from blood, sampled in a trial of the OX40 agonist ivuxolimab. The receptors were sampled from an adult with an advanced solid tumor such as melanoma, head and neck, liver or kidney cancer.

In DNA, the CDR3 is TGTGCCAGCGGCATTCAGCCCCAGCATTTT. Translating it yields CASGIQPQHF. The V gene is TRBV6-5, the J gene TRBJ1-5; D not resolved. V was clipped by 8 bases and J by 6 bases, with 5 bases between them. This CDR3 is built from 10 residues. The V gene's germline CDR1 is MNHEY and CDR2 SVGAGI.

The gene calls are TRBV4-2 and TRBJ2-7, with TRBD2 identical over 16 bases. CDR1 is LGHNA, CDR2 YNFKEQ, per germline. The CDR3 consists of 17 residues. V shed 5 bases and J 2 bases; nucleotides not matched to a gene: 6. The CDR3 nucleotides are TGTGCCAGCAGCGCTGGGACTAGCGGGGGGGCGCCCTACGAGCAGTACTTC. As protein: CASSAGTSGGAPYEQYF.

The gene calls are TRBV6-5 and TRBJ2-5, with 10 bases fitting TRBD1. Gene TRBJ2-7 matches the end of the DNA better, so the J call may be wrong. CDR1 and CDR2 from the germline V gene are MNHEY and SVGAGI. CDR3 length: 15 residues. This CDR3 reads CASSPYGDRGDEQYF. The CDR3 coding sequence is TGTGCCAGCAGTCCCTACGGGGACAGGGGAGACGAGCAGTACTTC.

The chain combines TRBV16 with TRBJ1-4; D unresolved. V lost 6 bases and J lost 7, with 9 bases in between. Germline V lookup: CDR1 KGHSY, CDR2 FQNENV. The CDR3 sequence is 12 residues long. CDR3 DNA: TGTGCCAGCAGGGCTGATAGTGAAAAACTGTTTTTT. Translating it yields CASRADSEKLFF.

The rearrangement joins TRBV7-6 to TRBJ2-5; TRBD2 matches at 8 bases. CDR1 is SGHVS and CDR2 is FNYEAQ in the germline V gene. The CDR3 is made up of 16 amino acids. J gave up 1 base and V 1 base, and 5 bases lay outside the gene matches. CDR3: CASSLEAGGPQETQYF. The CDR3 DNA follows: TGTGCCAGCAGCTTAGAGGCGGGGGGCCCCCAAGAGACCCAGTACTTC.

V usage is TRBV7-8 and J usage is TRBJ2-1; 9 bases are shared with TRBD1. Germline CDR1 is SGHVS and CDR2 is FQNEAQ. The J segment lost 6 bases and the V segment lost 5 bases, leaving 11 bases of the junction unmatched. The CDR3 consists of 16 residues. CDR3: CASSPRTGEFPNEQFF. CDR3 nucleotides: TGTGCCAGCAGCCCACGGACAGGGGAGTTCCCCAATGAGCAGTTCTTC.

The sample holds one count of this clone. CDR3 region: CASSLGQMNTGELFF. DNA of the CDR3: TGTGCCAGCAGCTTGGGCCAGATGAACACCGGGGAGCTGTTTTTT. The chain recombines TRBV5-8 with TRBJ2-2; D remains unclear. Deletions cut 0 bases from V and 1 base from J, with 7 bases between. The germline gives CDR1 SGHTS, CDR2 YDEGEE. CDR3 length equals 15 residues.

This clone appeared a few times. J is TRBJ1-5 and V is TRBV19; no clear D. Germline-derived CDR1 and CDR2 are LNHDA and SQIVND (reference sequence). The CDR3 contains 19 residues. The V end lost 5 bases, the J end lost 2 bases, and 25 bases lay between the germline ends. The CDR3, as DNA: TGTGCCAGTAGTGTGGGTACGTCGAGATCGAGCGGTGGCAATCAGCCCCAGCATTTT. This encodes CASSVGTSRSSGGNQPQHF.

The chain couples TRBV29-1 to TRBJ1-2, with 10 bases fitting TRBD1. The CDR3 length is 13 residues. V lost 6 bases, J lost 2 bases, and 3 bases stayed unmatched. The germline CDR1 and CDR2 sequences are SQVTM and ANQGSEA. CDR3 nucleotides: TGCAGCGTCCGGACAGGGGGAAACTATGGCTACACCTTC. It translates to CSVRTGGNYGYTF.

The rearrangement uses TRBV30 and TRBJ2-7, with a possible D match to TRBD2 (7 bases). From germline, CDR1 is GTSNPN and CDR2 SVGIG (reference sequence). V dropped 3 bases and J dropped 4 bases, with 19 bases sitting between them. The CDR3 is 15 amino acids. The CDR3 bases are TGTGCCTGGAGACACTTAGGGGGGGACTGGTACGAGCAGTACTTC. As protein: CAWRHLGGDWYEQYF.

The rearrangement joins TRBV11-2 to TRBJ2-3; D call uncertain. The germline V and J ends were trimmed by 1 base and 0 bases, with 8 bases remaining between them. Germline CDR1 SGHAT, CDR2 FQNNGV. This CDR3 is 15 amino acids long. CDR3 sequence: CASSLVGTSTDTQYF. The CDR3 DNA is TGTGCCAGCAGCTTAGTGGGTACTAGCACAGATACGCAGTATTTT. Full variable domain (missing parts from reference TRBV11-2 and TRBJ2-3): EAGVAQSPRYKIIEKRQSVAFWCNPISGHATLYWYQQILGQGPKLLIQFQNNGVVDDSQLPKDRFSAERLKGVDSTLKIQPAKLEDSAVYLCASSLVGTSTDTQYFGPGTRLTVL.

This sequence joins TRBV7-9 and TRBJ1-2, with a tentative D call TRBD1 (5 bases). There are 14 residues in the CDR3. From germline, CDR1 is SEHNR and CDR2 FQNEAQ (reference sequence). Trimming pared 5 bases from V and 2 bases from J, leaving 12 bases between. CDR3 coding DNA: TGTGCCAGCAGCCGAGTGGGGGGGAACTATGGCTACACCTTC. Translating gives CASSRVGGNYGYTF. Looking up the rest from reference TRBV7-9 and TRBJ1-2 gives the full variable domain: DTGVSQNPRHKITKRGQNVTFRCDPISEHNRLYWYRQTLGQGPEFLTYFQNEAQLEKSRLLSDRFSAERPKGSFSTLEIQRTEQGDSAMYLCASSRVGGNYGYTFGSGTRLTVV.

CDR3 amino acids: CASSYNRQNTEAFF. CDR3 DNA sequence: TGTGCCAGCAGTTATAATCGTCAGAACACTGAAGCTTTCTTT. The V gene is TRBV6-5, the J gene TRBJ1-1; D unclear. The CDR3 has 14 residues. Trimming pared 3 bases from V and 1 base from J, leaving 9 bases between. Germline CDR1 MNHEY, CDR2 SVGAGI.

The CDR3 sequence: CASSLGRDGTEAFF. In DNA, the CDR3 is TGTGCCAGCAGTTTAGGGAGGGATGGGACTGAAGCTTTCTTT. The chain employs TRBV27 and TRBJ1-1, with unresolved D. V was trimmed by 2 bases and J by 5 bases, leaving 12 bases between them. Per germline, CDR1 MNHEY and CDR2 SMNVEV (reference sequence). CDR3 length: 14 residues.

This clone came up once. The rearrangement joins TRBV10-1 to TRBJ2-5; D is unclear. The V end lost 0 bases, the J end lost 9 bases, and 11 bases lay between the germline ends. Germline V CDR1 and CDR2: WNHNN, SYGVQD (reference sequence). There are 13 residues in the CDR3. CDR3 bases: TGCGCCAGCAGTGAGTCGAAACACCTCGCCCAGTACTTC. Its protein is CASSESKHLAQYF.

In DNA form, the CDR3 reads TGTGCCAGCAGTCCGGGGAGGCAGTATTTT. Amino acids: CASSPGRQYF. V is TRBV27 and J is TRBJ2-3, with a weak D call TRBD2 (5 bases). The CDR3 runs 10 residues. V was cut by 5 bases and J by 11 bases, with 8 bases left in between. In germline, CDR1 is MNHEY, CDR2 SMNVEV (reference sequence).

J is TRBJ1-5 and V is TRBV2; D call uncertain. The CDR3 consists of 13 residues. Germline lookup yields CDR1 SNHLY and CDR2 FYNNEI. Deletions cut 7 bases from V and 4 bases from J, with 11 bases between. CDR3 bases: TGTGCCAGCACCGGCGAAATAAATCAGCCCCAGCATTTT. This sequence encodes CASTGEINQPQHF.

In this sample, this clone turned up once. The chain employs TRBV19 and TRBJ2-7; either TRBD1 or TRBD2 may supply D (5 bases each). V lost 3 bases and J lost 6, with 12 bases in between. Germline lookup yields CDR1 LNHDA and CDR2 SQIVND (reference sequence). The CDR3 extends over 13 amino acids. CDR3 amino acids: CASSMREGTEQYF. DNA for the CDR3: TGTGCCAGTAGTATGAGAGAGGGGACCGAGCAGTACTTC. The full variable domain, in which reference TRBV19 and TRBJ2-7 provide the parts outside the CDR3, is DGGITQSPKYLFRKEGQNVTLSCEQNLNHDAMYWYRQDPGQGLRLIYYSQIVNDFQKGDIAEGYSVSREKKESFPLTVTSAQKNPTAFYLCASSMREGTEQYFGPGTRLTVT.

V gene TRBV4-1 combines with J gene TRBJ1-5; D gene unclear. Trimming removed 4 bases from V and 1 base from J, with 11 bases in between. The germline V gene encodes CDR1 MGHRA and CDR2 YSYEKL. This CDR3 is 15 amino acids long. The CDR3 region has the DNA TGCGCCAGCAGCCCGGAGAGGGTAAGCAATCAGCCCCAGCATTTT. This translates into CASSPERVSNQPQHF.

CDR3 bases: TGTGCCAGCAGCTCAGTCCCTGAAGCTTTCTTT. Encoded protein: CASSSVPEAFF. This chain joins TRBV7-9 and TRBJ1-1; no clear D gene. The CDR3 spans 11 residues. The germline V and J ends were trimmed by 4 bases and 6 bases, with 6 bases remaining between them. In germline, CDR1 is SEHNR, CDR2 FQNEAQ (reference sequence).

The V call is TRBV4-1, the J call TRBJ1-5; D is unclear. V shed 1 base and J shed 1 base, with 11 bases lying between them. The CDR3 is 16 residues long. Germline V gene data show CDR1 as MGHRA and CDR2 as YSYEKL. CDR3 region: CASSQGRISSNQPQHF. The CDR3 coding sequence is TGCGCCAGCAGCCAAGGAAGGATCAGCAGCAATCAGCCCCAGCATTTT.

The rearrangement links TRBV5-1 to TRBJ1-5; 7 bases align to TRBD1. J was trimmed by 4 bases and V by 4 bases; bases with no gene match: 5. The germline gives CDR1 SGHRS, CDR2 YFSETQ. The CDR3 has 14 amino acids. The CDR3: CASSPQGTNQPQHF. CDR3 bases: TGCGCCAGCAGCCCACAGGGGACGAATCAGCCCCAGCATTTT.

The J gene is TRBJ2-1, the V gene TRBV2; D uncertain. With 7 bases removed from V and 9 bases from J, the gap between germline ends came to 13 bases. The CDR3 spans 12 residues. Per germline, CDR1 SNHLY and CDR2 FYNNEI. The chain's CDR3 is CASNRALGEQFF. The CDR3 DNA reads as TGTGCCAGCAATCGGGCTCTGGGTGAGCAGTTCTTC.

The V gene is TRBV2, the J gene TRBJ2-3, with 14 bases aligning to TRBD2. The V gene's germline CDR1 is SNHLY and CDR2 FYNNEI. V lost 6 bases and J lost 5; bases outside the gene matches: 4. This CDR3 is 15 amino acids long. The CDR3: CASRRLAGGGDTQYF. DNA for the CDR3: TGTGCCAGCAGAAGACTAGCGGGGGGGGGAGATACGCAGTATTTT.

CDR3 nucleotide sequence: TGTGCCAGCAGTGAAACCCTCATGGGGCTGTTGGGCACTGAAGCTTTCTTT. Encoded protein: CASSETLMGLLGTEAFF. The gene calls are TRBV2 and TRBJ1-1; TRBD1 is a possible D gene (5 bases). The CDR3 is 17 residues long. CDR1 and CDR2 from the germline V gene are SNHLY and FYNNEI. V lost 2 bases and J 4 bases, leaving 20 bases between the germline ends.